This T cell receptor (beta chain) was profiled in a study of blood T cell repertoires in COVID-19. Across the whole study: The study drew acute and convalescent COVID-19 samples from the United States, Italy and Spain.

The germline CDR1 and CDR2 sequences are SGHVS and FNYEAQ. The CDR3 is made up of 14 amino acids. Unmatched junction bases numbered 9, after V lost 5 bases and J lost 7 bases. In the source study's methods: Estimates of nucleated cell counts were drawn from the amplification of reference gene primers. Method: immunoSEQ multiplex PCR; TCRdb's copy keeps in-frame clones and lacks some. V and J calls and clone size follow that table, whereas D and trimming were derived from the DNA. The data hold about 210,000 clones, with 83% observed a single time. The TCR was taken from a woman between 35 and 50 years old with active or convalescent COVID-19. The sample consisted of peripheral blood. This chain joins TRBV7-6 and TRBJ2-7; 9 bases line up with TRBD1. CDR3 loop: CASSPGQGGGEQYF. The CDR3 DNA follows: TGTGCCAGCAGCCCGGGACAGGGAGGAGGGGAGCAGTACTTC.